The 27 T cell receptor beta chains listed next were all sequenced from one sample in a study of cytomegalovirus exposure and HLA in healthy donors. With 60 Vbeta and 13 Jbeta primers, the PCR was carried out. Data came from immunoSEQ multiplex PCR; TCRdb stores just in-frame clones and leaves some out. The sample includes fewer than 200,000 clones, less than 75% seen only once; the top ten take approximately 1.5%. Sequencing input: PBMCs. All receptors come from a girl between 10 and 17 years old in good health and CMV-seronegative.

The rearrangement uses TRBV5-6 and TRBJ1-3; tentatively, D is TRBD1 (5 bases). V was cut by 6 bases and J by 4 bases, with 17 bases left in between. Per the germline V gene, CDR1 is SGHDT and CDR2 is YYEEEE. The CDR3 extends over 15 amino acids. DNA of the CDR3: TGTGCCAGCACTATCCTCAGGGATTCCGGAAACACCATATATTTT. As protein: CASTILRDSGNTIYF. The full variable domain, completed using reference TRBV5-6 and TRBJ1-3, is DAGVTQSPTHLIKTRGQQVTLRCSPKSGHDTVSWYQQALGQGPQFIFQYYEEEERQRGNFPDRFSGHQFPNYSSELNVNALLLGDSALYLCASTILRDSGNTIYFGEGSWLTVV.

This clone was picked up one time. This chain joins TRBV7-6 and TRBJ1-5; 7 nucleotides agree with TRBD1. The CDR3 extends over 16 amino acids. CDR1 is SGHVS and CDR2 is FNYEAQ in the germline V gene. V gave up 5 bases and J gave up 4 bases; unmatched junction bases: 11. CDR3 region: CASSAEPRGNNQPQHF. The CDR3 DNA reads as TGTGCCAGCAGCGCCGAGCCCAGGGGGAATAATCAGCCCCAGCATTTT.

J is TRBJ2-7 and V is TRBV7-9; no firm D call. The CDR3 length is 16 residues. Germline V gene lookup returns CDR1 SEHNR and CDR2 FQNEAQ (reference sequence). V lost 6 bases and J lost 0, with 18 bases in between. CDR3 protein: CASSYKPASSSYEQYF. DNA for the CDR3: TGTGCCAGCAGTTATAAGCCCGCCTCATCCTCCTACGAGCAGTACTTC. The whole variable domain, filled in from reference TRBV7-9 and TRBJ2-7, reads DTGVSQNPRHKITKRGQNVTFRCDPISEHNRLYWYRQTLGQGPEFLTYFQNEAQLEKSRLLSDRFSAERPKGSFSTLEIQRTEQGDSAMYLCASSYKPASSSYEQYFGPGTRLTVT.

The sample holds a few counts of this clone. The chain joins TRBV27 to TRBJ1-4; TRBD1 agrees at 7 bases. There are 13 residues in the CDR3. CDR1 is MNHEY and CDR2 is SMNVEV in the germline V gene (reference sequence). J gave up 7 bases and V 5 bases, and 4 bases lay outside the gene matches. CDR3 nucleotides: TGTGCCAGCAGTGCAAGGACAGGTGAAAAACTGTTTTTT. It codes for CASSARTGEKLFF.

In DNA form, the CDR3 reads TGTGCCACCAGCACAGGTGCTAGCGGGGCGACGGAGCAGTACTTC. Translation gives CATSTGASGATEQYF. The rearrangement links TRBV15 to TRBJ2-7, with TRBD2 matching over 9 bases. V was pared by 4 bases and J by 7 bases, with 11 bases of the junction left unmatched. The CDR3 contains 15 residues. Germline V gene sequence: CDR1 LNHNV, CDR2 YYDKDF (reference sequence). The full variable domain, completed using reference TRBV15 and TRBJ2-7, is DAMVIQNPRYQVTQFGKPVTLSCSQTLNHNVMYWYQQKSSQAPKLLFHYYDKDFNNEADTPDNFQSRRPNTSFCFLDIRSPGLGDTAMYLCATSTGASGATEQYFGPGTRLTVT.

The chain combines TRBV30 with TRBJ2-4, with D perhaps matching TRBD2 (5 bases). Germline CDR1 reads GTSNPN; CDR2 reads SVGIG (reference sequence). With 2 bases removed from V and 2 bases from J, the gap between germline ends came to 7 bases. The CDR3 extends over 13 amino acids. The CDR3 sequence is CAWSSGSKNIQYF. The CDR3 coding sequence is TGTGCCTGGAGTAGCGGTTCCAAAAACATTCAGTACTTC. Supplemented by reference TRBV30 and TRBJ2-4, the full variable domain reads SQTIHQWPATLVQPVGSPLSLECTVEGTSNPNLYWYRQAAGRGLQLLFYSVGIGQISSEVPQNLSASRPQDRQFILSSKKLLLSDSGFYLCAWSSGSKNIQYFGAGTRLSVL.

This clone was detected only a few times. CDR3 nucleotides: TGTGCCAGCAGCTTGGTACAGGCCCTCGATGTCTATGGCTACACCTTC. Translating gives CASSLVQALDVYGYTF. The chain uses TRBV11-2 and TRBJ1-2; D perhaps matches TRBD1 (5 bases). Germline V gene sequence: CDR1 SGHAT, CDR2 FQNNGV. The CDR3 has 16 amino acids. The ends were cut back, 3 bases at V and 4 bases at J, with 18 bases in the middle.

The chain recombines TRBV28 with TRBJ1-6; possible D gene TRBD1, 5 bases. The V gene's germline CDR1 is MDHEN and CDR2 SYDVKM. The CDR3 covers 13 residues. V dropped 6 bases and J dropped 6 bases, with 9 bases sitting between them. CDR3 amino acids: CASRGGVNSPLHF. The CDR3 region has the DNA TGTGCCAGCAGAGGAGGGGTTAATTCACCCCTCCACTTT.

The chain links TRBV7-3 to TRBJ2-1, with TRBD1 matching 7 bases. Germline assignment: CDR1 SGHTA and CDR2 FQGTGA. The V gene end was trimmed by 6 bases and the J gene end by 1 base; junction bases not matched to a gene: 9. The CDR3 sequence is 16 residues long. CDR3 coding DNA: TGTGCCAGCAGTGCATTACAGGGGTCGTCCTACAATGAGCAGTTCTTC. This sequence encodes CASSALQGSSYNEQFF.

This clone was seen a handful of times. This chain joins TRBV9 and TRBJ1-1; D may be TRBD1 (5 bases). V shed 2 bases and J shed 3 bases, with 11 bases lying between them. Germline V gene sequence: CDR1 SGDLS, CDR2 YYNGEE. This CDR3 has 14 residues. CDR3 DNA: TGTGCCAGCAGCGTCCAGGGTGAGGACACTGAAGCTTTCTTT. This codes for CASSVQGEDTEAFF.

This sequence joins TRBV2 and TRBJ1-5; 9 bases are shared with TRBD1. V lost 8 bases and J lost 5; bases outside the gene matches: 7. The CDR3 consists of 14 residues. Germline CDR1 SNHLY, CDR2 FYNNEI. CDR3 amino acids: CASSGTGMYQPQHF. The CDR3, as DNA: TGTGCCAGCTCCGGGACAGGGATGTATCAGCCCCAGCATTTT.

V is TRBV9 and J is TRBJ2-3, with 10 positions matching TRBD2. This CDR3 has 17 amino acids. Germline assignment: CDR1 SGDLS and CDR2 YYNGEE. V dropped 0 bases and J dropped 2; count of bases not matched to a gene: 6. The CDR3 bases are TGTGCCAGCAGCGTAGATCGTAGCGGGGGGTCCACAGATACGCAGTATTTT. Translation gives CASSVDRSGGSTDTQYF.

The chain joins TRBV13 to TRBJ2-7; 7 positions agree with TRBD1. V was clipped by 5 bases and J by 4 bases; unmatched bases: 11. Germline V CDR1 and CDR2: PRHDT, FYEKMQ (reference sequence). This CDR3 region has 15 residues. The CDR3 sequence: CASSASNDREYEQYF. Written as DNA, the CDR3 is TGTGCCAGCAGCGCAAGTAATGACAGGGAATACGAGCAGTACTTC.

This clone was counted only a few times. The J gene is TRBJ2-2, the V gene TRBV6-5; TRBD1 aligns across 9 bases. This CDR3 spans 16 amino acids. From germline, CDR1 is MNHEY and CDR2 SVGAGI. Trimming took 4 bases from V and 1 from J; bases not matched to a gene: 4. The CDR3 DNA reads as TGTGCCAGCAGTTCCCCGGGACAGGGGAACACCGGGGAGCTGTTTTTT. The encoded protein is CASSSPGQGNTGELFF.

The V and J genes are TRBV6-6 and TRBJ1-1; unclear D gene. The V end lost 5 bases, the J end lost 0 bases, and 7 bases lay between the germline ends. Germline lookup yields CDR1 MNHNY and CDR2 SVGAGI (reference sequence). This CDR3 spans 13 amino acids. The DNA of the CDR3 is TGTGCCAGCAGTCACGAGCTGAACACTGAAGCTTTCTTT. Protein sequence: CASSHELNTEAFF.

The gene calls are TRBV2 and TRBJ2-3, with a weak D call TRBD1 (6 bases). The V end lost 2 bases, the J end lost 1 base, and 13 bases lay between the germline ends. The CDR3 runs to 16 residues. Germline-derived CDR1 and CDR2 are SNHLY and FYNNEI. CDR3 bases: TGTGCCAGCAGTGAAATAGGGGGTCGGGGCACAGATACGCAGTATTTT. Its protein is CASSEIGGRGTDTQYF.

V usage is TRBV5-1 and J usage is TRBJ1-5; TRBD1 aligns across 8 bases. This CDR3 has 13 residues. CDR1 is SGHRS and CDR2 is YFSETQ in the germline V gene. Trimming cost V 5 bases and J 5 bases; bases outside gene matches: 3. DNA for the CDR3: TGCGCCAGCAGACAGGGGGACGATCAGCCCCAGCATTTT. Its translation is CASRQGDDQPQHF.

This clone came up once. V is TRBV5-1 and J is TRBJ2-1; 8 nucleotides line up with TRBD2. J lost 0 bases, V lost 0 bases, and 8 bases had no gene match. The CDR3 totals 18 residues. Germline-derived CDR1 and CDR2 are SGHRS and YFSETQ. The CDR3 protein is CASSLGGGGPISYNEQFF. The CDR3, as DNA: TGCGCCAGCAGCTTGGGGGGCGGGGGGCCAATCTCCTACAATGAGCAGTTCTTC.

This chain uses TRBV19 with TRBJ2-7; 10 positions agree with TRBD2. Germline values: CDR1 LNHDA, CDR2 SQIVND (reference sequence). The junction had 6 bases not matched to a gene; V was cut back by 3 bases and J by 1 base. CDR3 length: 16 amino acids. CDR3 region: CASSISAAGGSYEQYF. In DNA form, the CDR3 reads TGTGCCAGTAGTATCAGTGCAGCGGGGGGGTCCTACGAGCAGTACTTC.

This rearrangement joins TRBV27 to TRBJ1-2; D is ambiguous. The germline CDR1 and CDR2 sequences are MNHEY and SMNVEV (reference sequence). V was cut by 11 bases and J by 5 bases, with 18 bases left in between. The CDR3 sequence is 13 residues long. The chain's CDR3 is CAAFDRWAYGYTF. The CDR3 nucleotides read TGTGCCGCCTTTGACCGATGGGCGTATGGCTACACCTTC.

A word on this clone: A read error may account for a junction end that differs from germline. Different DNA sequences within this sample yield the same CDR3. The chain is built from TRBV6-4 and TRBJ2-3; TRBD2 matches 10 bases. Germline CDR1 MRHNA, CDR2 SNTAGT. This CDR3 comprises 15 residues. CDR3 in DNA: TGTGCCAGCAGTGACAGCGGGGGGGCCACAGATACACAGTATTTT. Translation gives CASSDSGGATDTQYF.

V is TRBV7-8 and J is TRBJ2-3, with 9 bases that match TRBD1. J was trimmed by 1 base and V by 3 bases; bases with no gene match: 5. The germline gives CDR1 SGHVS, CDR2 FQNEAQ. The CDR3 covers 16 residues. In nucleotides, the CDR3 is TGTGCCAGCAGCTTGGGGACAGGGACACGCACAGATACGCAGTATTTT. Amino acid sequence: CASSLGTGTRTDTQYF.

There are a few counts of this clone. The rearrangement joins TRBV5-6 to TRBJ2-7; D possibly corresponds to TRBD1 (6 bases). Germline CDR1 reads SGHDT; CDR2 reads YYEEEE. The length of the CDR3 is 13 residues. The ends were cut back, 8 bases at V and 3 bases at J, with 15 bases in the middle. The CDR3 spells CASHQGSSYEQYF. In DNA, the CDR3 is TGTGCCAGTCATCAGGGGAGTAGCTACGAGCAGTACTTC.

J is TRBJ1-6 and V is TRBV10-2, with D perhaps matching TRBD1 (5 bases). Between the trimmed V and J ends, which lost 3 bases and 6 bases, there was a span of 9 bases. The V gene's germline CDR1 is WSHSY and CDR2 SAAADI. This CDR3 is 14 amino acids long. The CDR3 spells CASSDQGSNSPLHF. CDR3 bases: TGCGCCAGCAGTGATCAGGGTAGTAATTCACCCCTCCACTTT.

The chain joins TRBV19 to TRBJ2-7; the D gene is possibly TRBD1 (6 bases). The CDR3 covers 13 residues. The germline V and J ends were trimmed by 6 bases and 3 bases, with 12 bases remaining between them. Germline-derived CDR1 and CDR2 are LNHDA and SQIVND (reference sequence). The CDR3 DNA reads as TGTGCCAGTAGCTGGACAGTTAACTACGAGCAGTACTTC. It encodes CASSWTVNYEQYF.

The chain uses TRBV5-8 and TRBJ2-3; 8 nucleotides align to TRBD1. CDR3 length: 16 residues. V lost 0 bases to trimming and J lost 4 bases; unmatched junction nucleotides: 7. Germline assignment: CDR1 SGHTS and CDR2 YDEGEE. In nucleotides, the CDR3 is TGTGCCAGCAGCTTGGAGACGGGACAGGCCGCAGATACGCAGTATTTT. Protein: CASSLETGQAADTQYF. Based on the CDR3 plus reference TRBV5-8 and TRBJ2-3, the full variable domain is EAGVTQSPTHLIKTRGQQATLRCSPISGHTSVYWYQQALGLGLQFLLWYDEGEERNRGNFPPRFSGRQFPNYSSELNVNALELEDSALYLCASSLETGQAADTQYFGPGTRLTVL.

The V gene is TRBV5-1, the J gene TRBJ2-3; 8 positions agree with TRBD2. The CDR3 runs to 15 residues. Germline V gene data show CDR1 as SGHRS and CDR2 as YFSETQ. V gave up 0 bases and J gave up 2 bases; unmatched junction bases: 2. CDR3 bases: TGCGCCAGCAGCTTGGAGCGGGGGACCACAGATACGCAGTATTTT. Translation: CASSLERGTTDTQYF.